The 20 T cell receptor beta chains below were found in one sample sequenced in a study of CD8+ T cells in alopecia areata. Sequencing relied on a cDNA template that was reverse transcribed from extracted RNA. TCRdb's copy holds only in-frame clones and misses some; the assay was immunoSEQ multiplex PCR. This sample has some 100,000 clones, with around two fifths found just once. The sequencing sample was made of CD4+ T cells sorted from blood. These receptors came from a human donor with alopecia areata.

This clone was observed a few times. CDR3 amino acids: CSVMDRGTNYGYTF. The CDR3 DNA follows: TGCAGCGTTATGGACAGGGGGACTAACTATGGCTACACCTTC. The chain recombines TRBV29-1 with TRBJ1-2; 10 bases are a match to TRBD1. Germline V CDR1 and CDR2: SQVTM, ANQGSEA. This CDR3 has 14 residues. V lost 5 bases to trimming and J lost 0 bases; unmatched junction nucleotides: 3.

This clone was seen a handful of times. CDR3 residues: CASSSFYSYEQYF. In nucleotides, the CDR3 is TGTGCCAGCAGCTCGTTCTACTCCTACGAGCAGTACTTC. The V and J genes are TRBV11-1 and TRBJ2-7; the D is unclear. The germline V gene has CDR1 SGHAT and CDR2 FQDESV (reference sequence). This CDR3 has 13 amino acids. V was pared by 4 bases and J by 0 bases, with 7 bases between.

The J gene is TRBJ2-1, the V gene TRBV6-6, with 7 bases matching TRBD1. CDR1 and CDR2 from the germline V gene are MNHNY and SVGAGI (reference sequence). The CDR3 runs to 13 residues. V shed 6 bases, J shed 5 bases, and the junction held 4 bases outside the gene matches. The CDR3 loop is CASRGQTNNEQFF. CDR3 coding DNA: TGTGCCAGCAGGGGACAGACCAACAATGAGCAGTTCTTC.

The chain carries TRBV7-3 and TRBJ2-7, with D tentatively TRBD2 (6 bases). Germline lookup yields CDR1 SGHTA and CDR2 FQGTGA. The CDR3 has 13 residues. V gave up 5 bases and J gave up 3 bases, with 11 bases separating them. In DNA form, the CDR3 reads TGTGCCAGCAGCCCTGGGGGAGGCTACGAGCAGTACTTC. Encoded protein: CASSPGGGYEQYF.

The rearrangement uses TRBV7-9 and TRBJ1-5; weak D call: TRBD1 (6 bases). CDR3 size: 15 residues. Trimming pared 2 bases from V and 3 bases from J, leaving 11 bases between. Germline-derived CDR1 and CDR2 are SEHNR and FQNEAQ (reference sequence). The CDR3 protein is CASSLSGQINQPQHF. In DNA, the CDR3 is TGTGCCAGCAGCTTATCGGGACAAATCAATCAGCCCCAGCATTTT.

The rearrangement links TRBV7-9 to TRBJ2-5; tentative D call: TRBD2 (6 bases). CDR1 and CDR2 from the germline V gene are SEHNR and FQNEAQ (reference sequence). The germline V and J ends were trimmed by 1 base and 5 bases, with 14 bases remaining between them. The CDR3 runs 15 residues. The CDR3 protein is CASSLDLASRETQYF. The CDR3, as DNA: TGTGCCAGCAGCTTAGATCTAGCGAGTCGGGAGACCCAGTACTTC.

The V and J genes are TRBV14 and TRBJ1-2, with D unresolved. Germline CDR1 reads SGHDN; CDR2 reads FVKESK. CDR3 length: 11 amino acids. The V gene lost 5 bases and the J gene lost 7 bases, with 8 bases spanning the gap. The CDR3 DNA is TGTGCCAGCAGCTCGGCGGGTGGCTACACCTTC. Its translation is CASSSAGGYTF.

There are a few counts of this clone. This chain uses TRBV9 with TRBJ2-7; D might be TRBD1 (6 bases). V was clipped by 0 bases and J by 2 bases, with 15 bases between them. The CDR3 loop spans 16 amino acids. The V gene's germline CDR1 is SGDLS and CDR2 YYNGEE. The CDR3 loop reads CASSVGNRDTTYEQYF. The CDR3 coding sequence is TGTGCCAGCAGCGTAGGTAACCGGGACACAACCTACGAGCAGTACTTC.

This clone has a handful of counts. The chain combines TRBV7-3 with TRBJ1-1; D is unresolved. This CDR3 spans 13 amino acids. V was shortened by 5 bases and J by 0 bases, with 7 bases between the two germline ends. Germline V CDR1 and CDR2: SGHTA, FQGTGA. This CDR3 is CASSERMNTEAFF. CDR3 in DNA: TGTGCCAGCAGCGAACGGATGAACACTGAAGCTTTCTTT.

The CDR3 nucleotides read TGTGCCAGCTCACCGGGACAGGTATTAAACGAGCAGTACTTC. Amino acids: CASSPGQVLNEQYF. The chain carries TRBV18 and TRBJ2-7; 8 nucleotides agree with TRBD1. J gave up 5 bases and V 3 bases, and 6 bases lay outside the gene matches. The CDR3 totals 14 residues. Germline V gives CDR1 KGHSH, CDR2 LQKENI.

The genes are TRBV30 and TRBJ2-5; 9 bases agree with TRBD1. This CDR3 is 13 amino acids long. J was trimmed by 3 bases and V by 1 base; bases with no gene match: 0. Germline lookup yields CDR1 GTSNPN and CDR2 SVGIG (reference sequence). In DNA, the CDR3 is TGTGCCTGGAGTGGGGACAGGGAAGAGACCCAGTACTTC. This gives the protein CAWSGDREETQYF.

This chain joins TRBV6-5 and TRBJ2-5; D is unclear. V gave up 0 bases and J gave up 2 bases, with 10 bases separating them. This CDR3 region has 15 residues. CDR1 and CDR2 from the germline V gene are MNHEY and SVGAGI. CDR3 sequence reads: CASSYSIVRQETQYF. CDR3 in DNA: TGTGCCAGCAGTTACTCAATCGTACGACAAGAGACCCAGTACTTC.

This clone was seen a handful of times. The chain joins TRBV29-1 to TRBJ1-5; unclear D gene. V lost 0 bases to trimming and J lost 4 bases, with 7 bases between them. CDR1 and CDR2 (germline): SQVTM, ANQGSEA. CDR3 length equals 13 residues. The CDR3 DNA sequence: TGCAGCGTTGAAGATCAAGAGAATCAGCCCCAGCATTTT. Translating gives CSVEDQENQPQHF.

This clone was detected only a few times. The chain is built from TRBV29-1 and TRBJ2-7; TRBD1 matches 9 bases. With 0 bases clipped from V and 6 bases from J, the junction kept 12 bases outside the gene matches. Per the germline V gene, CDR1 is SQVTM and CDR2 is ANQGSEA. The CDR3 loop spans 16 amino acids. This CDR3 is CSVEDLSGQGDGEQYF. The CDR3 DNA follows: TGCAGCGTTGAAGATCTGTCGGGACAGGGTGATGGCGAGCAGTACTTC.

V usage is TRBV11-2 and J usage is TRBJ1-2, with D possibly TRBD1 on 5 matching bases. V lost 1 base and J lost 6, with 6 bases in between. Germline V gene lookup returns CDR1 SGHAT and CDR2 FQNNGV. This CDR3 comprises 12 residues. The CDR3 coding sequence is TGTGCCAGCAGCTTAGGGGGGAATGGCTACACCTTC. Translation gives CASSLGGNGYTF.

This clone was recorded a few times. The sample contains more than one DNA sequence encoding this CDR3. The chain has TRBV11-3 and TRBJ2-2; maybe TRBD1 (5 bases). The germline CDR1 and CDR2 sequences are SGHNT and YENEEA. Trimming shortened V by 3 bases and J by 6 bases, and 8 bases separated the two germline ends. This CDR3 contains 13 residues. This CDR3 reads CASSFEGAGELFF. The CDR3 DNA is TGTGCCAGCAGCTTTGAAGGGGCCGGGGAGCTGTTTTTT.

CDR3 loop: CASSQESGQMNTEAFF. In DNA form, the CDR3 reads TGCGCCAGCAGCCAAGAATCGGGGCAGATGAACACTGAAGCTTTCTTT. The gene calls are TRBV4-3 and TRBJ1-1; D might be TRBD1 (5 bases). The V gene lost 0 bases and the J gene lost 0 bases, with 11 bases spanning the gap. The CDR3 has 16 amino acids. The germline V gene has CDR1 LGHNA and CDR2 YSLEER.

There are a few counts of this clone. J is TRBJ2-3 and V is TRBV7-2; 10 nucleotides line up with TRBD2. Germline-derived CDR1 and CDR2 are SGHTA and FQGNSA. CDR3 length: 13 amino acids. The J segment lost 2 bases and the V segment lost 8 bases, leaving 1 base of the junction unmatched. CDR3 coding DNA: TGTGCCAGCCTAGCGGGGGTCACAGATACGCAGTATTTT. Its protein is CASLAGVTDTQYF.

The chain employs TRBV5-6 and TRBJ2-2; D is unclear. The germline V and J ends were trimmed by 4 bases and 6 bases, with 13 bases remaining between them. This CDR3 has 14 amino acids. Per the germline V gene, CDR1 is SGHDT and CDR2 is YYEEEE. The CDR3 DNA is TGTGCCAGCAGCCTCGGACCCTCGGCCGGGGAGCTGTTTTTT. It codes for CASSLGPSAGELFF.

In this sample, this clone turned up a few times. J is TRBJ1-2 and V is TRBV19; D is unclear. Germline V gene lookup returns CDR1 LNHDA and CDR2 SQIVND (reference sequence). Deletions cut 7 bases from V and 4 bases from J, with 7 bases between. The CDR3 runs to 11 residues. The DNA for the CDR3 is TGTGCCAGTACCGACACCTATGGCTACACCTTC. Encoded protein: CASTDTYGYTF.